This entry features one T cell receptor (beta chain) sequence. Its target antigen remains unknown. No base quality values were provided; no much bigger clone lies one nucleotide off. TCRbeta CDR3 regions were amplified from genomic DNA by means of the immunoSEQ Assay, a bias-controlled multiplex PCR. Turning to the authors' computational methods: Within the assay, amplification of reference gene primers was used to estimate how many nucleated cells each sample contained. To quantify the absolute abundance of each unique TCRbeta CDR3 rearrangement, sequence reads were collapsed and filtered. For each sample, productive Simpson clonality was calculated as the square root of Simpson's diversity index over productive rearrangements. TCRdb retrieved this table from immuneACCESS and kept in-frame rearrangements only. Not all clones are present; in checked studies, unresolved V genes account for under half, and no reason is known for the remainder. Clonal size and the V and J genes are those of that table, whereas D and trimming came from the DNA. The sample table records 450,000 to 500,000 clones; around 90% of these occur just once. 0.7% of the sample goes to the ten largest clones.

This sample stems from a study of blood T cell repertoires in COVID-19 (dated by TCRdb to between 2020 and 2021). Background on the whole study: Samples covering the acute and convalescent phases of COVID-19 were provided by collaborators in the United States, Italy and Spain. Subjects who had been exposed to COVID-19, were actively infected with it, or had recovered from it provided the deeply sampled blood TCRbeta repertoires that made up the dataset. The repertoires were made available in a free public database intended to serve as a resource for research on the immune response to SARS-CoV-2. The material from the prospective study consisted of cDNA or gDNA derived from T cells, B-cell-depleted T cells, or PBMCs. Sample metadata almost always included a de-identified subject ID, COVID-19 status, age in years and sex. The samples were drawn from the first 160 participants of the ongoing ImmuneRACE study and from some 1,300 subjects provided by 6 global collaborators. Where available, HLA class I and class II types were taken from metadata supplied by the sample provider and were not determined by assay-based typing. On the study overall, not on this receptor specifically: Clinical and demographic metadata were provided uncurated, with the amount varying by source and participant.

Participants in the prospective study were enrolled through a virtual design, were aged about 18 to 100 years, and lived in approximately 25 United States geographic areas. To assign participants to cohorts, the prospective study relied on clinical history that participants themselves reported in a screening survey and a study questionnaire. Recovered participants in ImmuneRACE Cohort 3 were defined by two consecutive negative NP/OP PCR tests, clearance by a healthcare professional, or resolution of symptoms. In the prospective study, mobile phlebotomists collected whole blood, serum and a nasopharyngeal or oropharyngeal swab from each participant. Over a roughly two-month period, participants in the prospective study had the option of providing additional blood draws and questionnaires. Prospective study blood samples were shipped either frozen or at room temperature before DNA extraction. From the cysteine through the phenylalanine, the CDR3 covers 14 amino acids. Only the CDR3 DNA stays, 42 bases, in frame from base 1. Trimming takes 7 bases from V and 3 bases from J, and the germline ends sit 15 bases apart. Taken from the germline V gene, the CDR1 and CDR2 loops are SNHLY and FYNNEI.

The source is a woman between 18 and 30 years old who had recovered from COVID-19. The source material was PBMCs or T cells enriched from blood (not recorded which). The chain uses TRBV2 and TRBJ2-5; 7 matching bases give a weak D call of TRBD2. The CDR3 region has the sequence CASNRGGAEETQYF. The DNA sequence reads TGTGCCAGCAATAGGGGGGGCGCTGAAGAGACCCAGTACTTC.